A single T cell receptor (beta chain) is shown here with its context. Time point given: after dendritic cell vaccination, including at tumor progression/relapse. The CDR3 spans 14 residues. Germline V gene lookup returns CDR1 MNHNS and CDR2 SASEGT. V was pared by 4 bases and J by 5 bases, with 3 bases of the junction left unmatched. This specimen belongs to a study of glioma-infiltrating T cells after dendritic cell vaccination. TCRB CDR3 was amplified from 2 ug genomic DNA or less. Repertoires were generated with immunoSEQ multiplex PCR, while TCRdb's copy carries only in-frame clones and drops some. The table lists approximately 90,000 clones, around four fifths of them singletons.

The sample consisted of blood, taken after dendritic cell vaccination. The sequence was obtained from a human donor with glioblastoma. The rearrangement joins TRBV6-1 to TRBJ2-3; 10 bases map to TRBD1. CDR3 region: CASSGTGGQDTQYF. As DNA, the CDR3 is TGTGCCAGCAGTGGGACAGGGGGACAAGATACGCAGTATTTT.